One and the same sample provided the 12 T cell receptor beta chains below, sequenced in a study of cytomegalovirus exposure and HLA in healthy donors (dated by TCRdb to about 2017). Libraries came from the immunoSEQ multiplex PCR assay. The table comes from immuneACCESS by way of TCRdb, which keeps in-frame sequences with V and J called. Part of the clones is missing from these tables; in studies checked, under half for an unresolved V gene and the rest for unknown reasons. Within this sample are around 120,000 clones, with 88% of them counted one time only. Together, the top ten hold more than 1.5% of the sample. Sequencing was carried out using PBMCs. These receptor sequences come from a man between 18 and 29 years old in good health and CMV-seronegative.

The J gene is TRBJ2-1, the V gene TRBV7-9, with 8 bases fitting TRBD1. From germline, CDR1 is SEHNR and CDR2 FQNEAQ (reference sequence). The CDR3 has 18 residues. V was pared by 2 bases and J by 5 bases, with 14 bases of the junction left unmatched. CDR3 in amino acids: CASSLRDRMFRPDNEQFF. The DNA of the CDR3 is TGTGCCAGCAGCTTACGGGACAGGATGTTTCGACCTGACAATGAGCAGTTCTTC. Complete variable domain (other parts from reference TRBV7-9 and TRBJ2-1): DTGVSQNPRHKITKRGQNVTFRCDPISEHNRLYWYRQTLGQGPEFLTYFQNEAQLEKSRLLSDRFSAERPKGSFSTLEIQRTEQGDSAMYLCASSLRDRMFRPDNEQFFGPGTRLTVL.

This sequence joins TRBV10-2 and TRBJ2-1, with D tentatively TRBD1 (6 bases). The germline CDR1 and CDR2 sequences are WSHSY and SAAADI. The CDR3 has 14 residues. V dropped 11 bases and J dropped 4 bases, with 18 bases sitting between them. The CDR3 region is CAGGTGHAYNEQFF. The CDR3 nucleotides read TGCGCCGGGGGAACGGGACACGCGTACAATGAGCAGTTCTTC.

This clone has only one observation. The gene calls are TRBV19 and TRBJ1-1; D unresolved. The CDR3 contains 14 residues. V gave up 2 bases and J gave up 1 base, with 8 bases separating them. Per the germline V gene, CDR1 is LNHDA and CDR2 is SQIVND (reference sequence). The CDR3 DNA follows: TGTGCCAGTAGTATAAAGAGTTGGAACACTGAAGCTTTCTTT. Translating gives CASSIKSWNTEAFF.

The rearrangement uses TRBV5-1 and TRBJ2-7; possibly TRBD2 for D (6 bases). The germline V gene has CDR1 SGHRS and CDR2 YFSETQ. Trimming left V 0 bases short and J 3 bases short, with 13 bases between. The CDR3 has 15 residues. The CDR3 here is CASSLAVAGNYEQYF. In nucleotides, the CDR3 is TGCGCCAGCAGCTTGGCGGTCGCGGGGAACTACGAGCAGTACTTC.

The rearrangement uses TRBV7-9 and TRBJ2-5, with D maybe TRBD1 (5 bases). Trimming left V 4 bases short and J 4 bases short, with 10 bases between. The germline V gene encodes CDR1 SEHNR and CDR2 FQNEAQ (reference sequence). The CDR3 is made up of 13 amino acids. The CDR3: CASSSRARETQYF. CDR3 DNA: TGTGCCAGCAGCTCCAGGGCCAGAGAGACCCAGTACTTC. Full variable domain (missing parts from reference TRBV7-9 and TRBJ2-5): DTGVSQNPRHKITKRGQNVTFRCDPISEHNRLYWYRQTLGQGPEFLTYFQNEAQLEKSRLLSDRFSAERPKGSFSTLEIQRTEQGDSAMYLCASSSRARETQYFGPGTRLLVL.

This chain links TRBV10-2 with TRBJ1-5, with 9 bases aligning to TRBD1. The germline CDR1 and CDR2 sequences are WSHSY and SAAADI. J was trimmed by 2 bases and V by 6 bases; bases with no gene match: 11. This CDR3 comprises 17 residues. CDR3 residues: CASSDRGVGGGNQPQHF. The CDR3, as DNA: TGCGCCAGCAGCGACAGGGGGGTCGGTGGCGGCAATCAGCCCCAGCATTTT.

In its sample, this clone was seen once. This chain connects TRBV4-1 to TRBJ1-2; D perhaps matches TRBD1 (6 bases). Trimming shortened V by 3 bases and J by 8 bases, and 16 bases separated the two germline ends. The CDR3 is 14 amino acids. The germline V gene has CDR1 MGHRA and CDR2 YSYEKL. CDR3 residues: CASSHSWAGDGYTF. In DNA form, the CDR3 reads TGCGCCAGCAGCCATTCCTGGGCAGGGGACGGCTACACCTTC.

J is TRBJ2-1 and V is TRBV11-2; TRBD2 aligns across 11 bases. The CDR3 extends over 16 amino acids. The junction had 9 bases not matched to a gene; V was cut back by 5 bases and J by 6 bases. Germline V gene data show CDR1 as SGHAT and CDR2 as FQNNGV. Here the CDR3 reads CASSTQTSGISNEQFF. In DNA form, the CDR3 reads TGTGCCAGCAGCACCCAGACTAGCGGGATTAGCAATGAGCAGTTCTTC.

CDR3 sequence: CASSDRGAYNEQFF. As DNA, the CDR3 is TGTGCCAGCAGCGACCGGGGGGCGTACAATGAGCAGTTCTTC. The genes are TRBV5-6 and TRBJ2-1, with a possible D match to TRBD2 (7 bases). This CDR3 spans 14 amino acids. Deletions cut 4 bases from V and 4 bases from J, with 12 bases between. Germline-derived CDR1 and CDR2 are SGHDT and YYEEEE.

The chain uses TRBV7-2 and TRBJ2-7, with 7 nucleotides matching TRBD2. CDR3 length: 13 amino acids. The germline V gene has CDR1 SGHTA and CDR2 FQGNSA. The ends lost 5 bases at V and 5 bases at J; junction bases unmatched: 6. The CDR3 here is CASSTSVGNEQYF. CDR3 sequence (DNA): TGTGCCAGCAGCACTAGCGTCGGGAACGAGCAGTACTTC.

J is TRBJ1-2 and V is TRBV7-8; 7 bases agree with TRBD1. The germline V gene has CDR1 SGHVS and CDR2 FQNEAQ. There are 14 residues in the CDR3. J lost 6 bases, V lost 4 bases, and 8 bases had no gene match. The CDR3, as DNA: TGTGCCAGCAGCTCCCCGGACAGGATTCATGGCTACACCTTC. Protein: CASSSPDRIHGYTF.

The rearrangement uses TRBV10-3 and TRBJ1-6; TRBD1 matches at 12 bases. The CDR3 sequence is 16 residues long. Germline V gene sequence: CDR1 ENHRY, CDR2 SYGVKD. After removal of 0 bases from V and 14 bases from J, the junction contained 8 bases not matched to a gene. The CDR3 DNA is TGTGCCATCAGTGAGTCGGGACAGGGGGCAGCTTGGGCCCTCCACTTT. It yields the protein CAISESGQGAAWALHF.